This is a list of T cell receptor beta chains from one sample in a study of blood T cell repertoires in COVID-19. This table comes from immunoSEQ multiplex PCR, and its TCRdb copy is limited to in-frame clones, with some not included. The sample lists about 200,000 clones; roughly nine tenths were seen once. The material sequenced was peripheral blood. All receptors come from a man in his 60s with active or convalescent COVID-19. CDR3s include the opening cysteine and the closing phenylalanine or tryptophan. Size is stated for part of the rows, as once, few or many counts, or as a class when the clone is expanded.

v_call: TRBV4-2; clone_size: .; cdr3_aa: CASSFEGGLANEKLFF
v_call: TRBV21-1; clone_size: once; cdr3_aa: CASSPIRDRGLGYGYTF
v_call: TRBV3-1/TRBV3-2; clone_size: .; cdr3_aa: CASSQEGVSPLHF
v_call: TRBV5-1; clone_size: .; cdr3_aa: CASSLGQGLDEQFF
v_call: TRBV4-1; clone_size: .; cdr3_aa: CASSQGTGNNGGELFF
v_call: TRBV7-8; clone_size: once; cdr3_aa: CASRQGRFGNTIYF
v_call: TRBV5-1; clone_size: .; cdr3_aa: CASSLKTGPFSGNTIYF
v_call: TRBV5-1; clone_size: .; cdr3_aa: CASSLGNGDTIYF
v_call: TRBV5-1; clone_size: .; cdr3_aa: CASSLSTNTDTQYF
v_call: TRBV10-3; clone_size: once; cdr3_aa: CAISQDYGYTF
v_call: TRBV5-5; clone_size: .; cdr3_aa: CASSLMAGGNEKLFF
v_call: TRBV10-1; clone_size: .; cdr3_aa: CASSESGLAGADTQYF
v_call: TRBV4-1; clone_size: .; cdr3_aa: CASSQDLFRDNTDTQYF
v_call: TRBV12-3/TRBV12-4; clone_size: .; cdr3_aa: CASSLRSNEQFF
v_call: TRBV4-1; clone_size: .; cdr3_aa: CASSQEGGRETQYF
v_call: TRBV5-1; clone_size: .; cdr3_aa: CASSLAAKRGTDTQYF
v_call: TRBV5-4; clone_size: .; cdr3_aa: CASSLGGRGPYEQYF
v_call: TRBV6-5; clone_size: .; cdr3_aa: CASIPWDSTYNEQFF